These 10 T cell receptor beta chains came from one sample sequenced in a study of blood T cell repertoires in COVID-19. Profiling relied on immunoSEQ multiplex PCR, and the TCRdb table lists in-frame clones only, not all of them. This table has 69,000 or so clones, roughly 89% appearing once. Sequences were obtained from peripheral blood. These receptors were taken from a man between 50 and 59 years old with acute or convalescent COVID-19.

The chain uses TRBV7-2 and TRBJ2-7, with 10 bases fitting TRBD2. The CDR3 extends over 15 amino acids. V was clipped by 6 bases and J by 3 bases; unmatched bases: 8. Looked up from germline, CDR1 is SGHTA and CDR2 is FQGNSA. The CDR3 spells CASSLSGRGNYEQYF. CDR3 bases: TGTGCCAGCAGTTTGAGCGGGAGGGGTAACTACGAGCAGTACTTC.

This clone was observed a few times. The chain combines TRBV7-2 with TRBJ2-7; TRBD2 aligns across 10 bases. J was trimmed by 6 bases and V by 5 bases; bases with no gene match: 13. From germline, CDR1 is SGHTA and CDR2 FQGNSA. There are 16 residues in the CDR3. This chain's CDR3 is CASSLNSGRLVGEQYF. The CDR3, as DNA: TGTGCCAGCAGCCTGAATAGCGGGAGGTTGGTGGGCGAGCAGTACTTC.

V and J are TRBV5-4 and TRBJ2-7; D is perhaps TRBD2 (6 bases). Germline V gene sequence: CDR1 SGHNT, CDR2 YYREEE (reference sequence). Trimming shortened V by 2 bases and J by 6 bases, and 18 bases separated the two germline ends. The CDR3 spans 15 residues. The CDR3: CASSFSPARGSEQYF. DNA for the CDR3: TGTGCCAGCAGCTTTTCCCCGGCCCGGGGGTCCGAGCAGTACTTC.

The chain links TRBV6-4 to TRBJ2-3; tentatively, D is TRBD2 (6 bases). The germline CDR1 and CDR2 sequences are MRHNA and SNTAGT. This CDR3 has 15 amino acids. V shed 4 bases and J shed 1 base, with 12 bases lying between them. CDR3 sequence: CASSASGTRTDTQYF. The DNA of the CDR3 is TGTGCCAGCAGTGCCTCCGGGACTCGCACAGATACGCAGTATTTT.

V gene TRBV6-2 or TRBV6-3 combines with J gene TRBJ2-3; 10 bases fit TRBD2. CDR1 is MNHEY, CDR2 SVGEGT, per germline. The CDR3 runs to 16 residues. V dropped 5 bases and J dropped 2; count of bases not matched to a gene: 7. The CDR3 coding sequence is TGTGCCAGCAGTCCCTTCGGGACTAGCGACACAGATACGCAGTATTTT. This gives the protein CASSPFGTSDTDTQYF.

This clone showed up just a few times. The CDR3 DNA is TGTGCCAGCAGCCCCACAGGGAGCCATGAGCAGTTCTTC. This encodes CASSPTGSHEQFF. The chain combines TRBV7-9 with TRBJ2-1, with D possibly being TRBD1 (6 bases). V dropped 5 bases and J dropped 8 bases, with 13 bases sitting between them. The CDR3 is 13 amino acids. Germline V gives CDR1 SEHNR, CDR2 FQNEAQ (reference sequence).

V usage is TRBV25-1 and J usage is TRBJ2-5, with D possibly matching TRBD1 (5 bases). The CDR3 sequence is 14 residues long. Trimming left V 1 base short and J 4 bases short, with 10 bases between. The germline V gene encodes CDR1 MGHDK and CDR2 SYGVNS. CDR3 DNA sequence: TGTGCCAGCAGTGAATTCAGGGCCGGAGAGACCCAGTACTTC. Translating it yields CASSEFRAGETQYF.

The chain combines TRBV7-9 with TRBJ1-1; TRBD1 agrees at 7 bases. V gave up 7 bases and J gave up 1 base; unmatched junction bases: 12. The CDR3 has 16 amino acids. Germline CDR1 reads SEHNR; CDR2 reads FQNEAQ (reference sequence). CDR3 region: CASTLSSGTENTEAFF. The CDR3 coding sequence is TGTGCCAGCACCCTATCTTCCGGGACAGAGAACACTGAAGCTTTCTTT.

The V call is TRBV21-1, the J call TRBJ1-1; the DNA was not compared with TRBD1, the D call given in the table. TRBV21-1 is reported as a pseudogene. The CDR3 spans 17 residues. For the CDR3, the DNA is TGTGCCAGCAGCACGAGGACAGAGGGTTCCATGAACACTGAAGCTTTCTTT. Residues: CASSTRTEGSMNTEAFF.

CDR3 loop: CASSLVGFNEQFF. DNA of the CDR3: TGTGCCAGCAGTTTAGTTGGCTTCAATGAGCAGTTCTTC. The rearrangement joins TRBV27 to TRBJ2-1; D gene uncertain. The CDR3 sequence is 13 residues long. Germline loops: CDR1 MNHEY, CDR2 SMNVEV (reference sequence). V was shortened by 2 bases and J by 6 bases, with 8 bases between the two germline ends.